This T cell receptor (beta chain) originates from a study of cytomegalovirus exposure and HLA in healthy donors. Background on the study: Drawn from HLA-typed donors, about 85 million unique TCRs were held in an early data release. Study-level results: Later genetic work tied a missense DCLRE1C variant to beta-chain V and J trimming.

The CDR3 is 14 amino acids. CDR1 SNHLY and CDR2 FYNNEI come from the germline V gene. V gave up 3 bases and J gave up 4 bases, with 11 bases separating them. With respect to this clone: Its matching antigen is unknown.

It was with 60 Vbeta and 13 Jbeta primers that the PCR ran. Some clones are missing from TCRdb's copy, which holds only in-frame ones; the method was immunoSEQ multiplex PCR. Found here are more than 150,000 clones, 75% to 85% of them singletons; the top ten hold about 1.5%. The gene calls are TRBV2 and TRBJ2-3; D not resolved. The clonotype comes from a man aged 18 to 30 in good health and CMV-seronegative. The source material was PBMCs. For the CDR3, the DNA is TGTGCCAGCAGTGAGCTGACCCAGGCAGATACGCAGTATTTT. Translated: CASSELTQADTQYF.